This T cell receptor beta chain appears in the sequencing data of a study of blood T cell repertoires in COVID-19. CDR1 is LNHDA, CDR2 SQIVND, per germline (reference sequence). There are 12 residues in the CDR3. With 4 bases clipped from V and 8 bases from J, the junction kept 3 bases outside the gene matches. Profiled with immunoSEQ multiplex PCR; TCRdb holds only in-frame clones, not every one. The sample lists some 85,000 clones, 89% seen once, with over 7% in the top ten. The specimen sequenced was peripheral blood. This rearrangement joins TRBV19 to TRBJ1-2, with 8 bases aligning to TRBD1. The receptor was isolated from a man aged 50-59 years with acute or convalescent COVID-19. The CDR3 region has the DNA TGTGCCAGTAGTACGACAGGGGCAGGCTACACCTTC. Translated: CASSTTGAGYTF.